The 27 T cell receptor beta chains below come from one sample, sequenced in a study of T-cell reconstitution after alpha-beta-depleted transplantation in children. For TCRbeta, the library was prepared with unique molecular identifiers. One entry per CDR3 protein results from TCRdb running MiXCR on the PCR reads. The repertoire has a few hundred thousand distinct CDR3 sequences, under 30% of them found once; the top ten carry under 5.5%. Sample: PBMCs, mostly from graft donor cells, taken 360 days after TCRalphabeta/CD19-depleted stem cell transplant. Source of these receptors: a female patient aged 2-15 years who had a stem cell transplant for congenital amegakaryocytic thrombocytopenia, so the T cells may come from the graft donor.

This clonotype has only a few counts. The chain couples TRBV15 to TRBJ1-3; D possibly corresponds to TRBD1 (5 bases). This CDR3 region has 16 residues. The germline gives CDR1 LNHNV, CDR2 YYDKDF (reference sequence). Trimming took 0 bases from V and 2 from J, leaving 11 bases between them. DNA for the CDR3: TGTGCCACCAGCAGAGATAGGGCCAGGGCTGGAAACACCATATATTTT. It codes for CATSRDRARAGNTIYF.

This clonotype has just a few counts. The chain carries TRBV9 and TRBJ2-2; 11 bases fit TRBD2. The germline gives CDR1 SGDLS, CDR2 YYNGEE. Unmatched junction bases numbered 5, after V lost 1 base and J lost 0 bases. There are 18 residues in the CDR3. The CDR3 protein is CASSVSASGRTNTGELFF. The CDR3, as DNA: TGTGCCAGCAGCGTAAGCGCTAGCGGGAGGACGAACACCGGGGAGCTGTTTTTT.

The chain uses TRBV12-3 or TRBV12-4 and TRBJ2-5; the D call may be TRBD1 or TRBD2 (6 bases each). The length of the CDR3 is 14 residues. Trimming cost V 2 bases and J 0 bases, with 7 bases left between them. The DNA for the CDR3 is TGTGCCAGCAGTTTAAGGGGGGACCAAGAGACCCAGTACTTC. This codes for CASSLRGDQETQYF.

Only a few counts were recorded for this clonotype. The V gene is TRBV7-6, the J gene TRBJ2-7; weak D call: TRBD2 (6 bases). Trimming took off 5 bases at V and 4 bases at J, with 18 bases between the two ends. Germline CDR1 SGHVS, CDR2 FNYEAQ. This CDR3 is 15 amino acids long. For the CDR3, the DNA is TGTGCCAGCAGCCAAAATGTAAAGGAGGGATACGAGCAGTACTTC. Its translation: CASSQNVKEGYEQYF.

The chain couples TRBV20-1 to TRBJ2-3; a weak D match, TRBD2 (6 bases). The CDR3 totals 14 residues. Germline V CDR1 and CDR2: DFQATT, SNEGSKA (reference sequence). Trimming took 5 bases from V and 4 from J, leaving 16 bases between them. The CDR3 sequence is CSADNLRRADTQYF. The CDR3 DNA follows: TGCAGTGCTGATAATCTCAGGAGGGCAGATACGCAGTATTTT.

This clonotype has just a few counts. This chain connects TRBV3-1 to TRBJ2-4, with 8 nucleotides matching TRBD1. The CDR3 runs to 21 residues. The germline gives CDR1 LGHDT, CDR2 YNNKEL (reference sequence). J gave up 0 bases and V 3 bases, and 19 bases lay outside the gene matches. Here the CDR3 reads CASSHELRDRHGLLAKNIQYF. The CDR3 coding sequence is TGTGCCAGCAGCCACGAACTGAGGGACAGGCACGGCTTATTAGCCAAAAACATTCAGTACTTC.

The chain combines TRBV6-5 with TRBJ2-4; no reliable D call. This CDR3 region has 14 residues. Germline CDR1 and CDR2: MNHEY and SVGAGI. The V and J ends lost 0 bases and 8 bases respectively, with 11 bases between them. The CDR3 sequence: CASSYSDGRDIQYF. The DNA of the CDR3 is TGTGCCAGCAGTTACTCCGACGGACGGGACATTCAGTACTTC.

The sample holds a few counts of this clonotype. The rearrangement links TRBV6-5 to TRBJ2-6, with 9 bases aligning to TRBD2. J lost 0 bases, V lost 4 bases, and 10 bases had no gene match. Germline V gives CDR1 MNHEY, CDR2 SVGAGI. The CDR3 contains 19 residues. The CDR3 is CASSFPVIAGDSGANVLTF. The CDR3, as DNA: TGTGCCAGCAGTTTTCCCGTAATAGCGGGAGACTCTGGGGCCAACGTCCTGACTTTC.

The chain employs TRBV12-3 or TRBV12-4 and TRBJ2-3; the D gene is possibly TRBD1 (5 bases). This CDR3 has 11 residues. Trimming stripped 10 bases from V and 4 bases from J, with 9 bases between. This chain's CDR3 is CATGRADTQYF. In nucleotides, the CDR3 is TGTGCCACAGGGCGCGCAGATACGCAGTATTTT.

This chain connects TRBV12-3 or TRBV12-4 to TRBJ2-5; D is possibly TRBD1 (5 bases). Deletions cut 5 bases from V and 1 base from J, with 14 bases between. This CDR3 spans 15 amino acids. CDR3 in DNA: TGTGCCAGCAGTACAAAGACAGAAGCCCAAGAGACCCAGTACTTC. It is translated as CASSTKTEAQETQYF.

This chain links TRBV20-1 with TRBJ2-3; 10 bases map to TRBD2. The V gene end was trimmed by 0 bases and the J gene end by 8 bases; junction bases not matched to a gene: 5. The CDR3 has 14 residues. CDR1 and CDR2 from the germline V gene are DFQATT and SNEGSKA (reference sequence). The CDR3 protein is CSARDTLAGATQYF. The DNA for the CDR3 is TGCAGTGCTAGAGATACGCTAGCGGGAGCTACGCAGTATTTT.

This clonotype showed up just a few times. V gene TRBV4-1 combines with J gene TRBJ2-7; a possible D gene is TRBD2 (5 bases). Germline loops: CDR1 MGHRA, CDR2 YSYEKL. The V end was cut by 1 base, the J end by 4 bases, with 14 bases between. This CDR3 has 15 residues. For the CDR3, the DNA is TGCGCCAGCAGCCAAGGGGTGGGTAGCGAGTACGAGCAGTACTTC. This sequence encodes CASSQGVGSEYEQYF.

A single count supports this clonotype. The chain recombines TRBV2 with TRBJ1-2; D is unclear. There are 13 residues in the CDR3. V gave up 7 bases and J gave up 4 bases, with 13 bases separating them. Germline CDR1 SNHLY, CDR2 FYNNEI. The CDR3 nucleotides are TGTGCCAGCATTCCCAGGCTCCTCTATGGCTACACCTTC. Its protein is CASIPRLLYGYTF.

The CDR3 DNA follows: TGTGCCAGCCGGGACAGGGGGAAAATGAACACTGAAGCTTTCTTT. It translates to CASRDRGKMNTEAFF. The V gene is TRBV6-1, the J gene TRBJ1-1; TRBD1 matches 11 bases. The CDR3 has 15 residues. Germline loops: CDR1 MNHNS, CDR2 SASEGT. With V trimmed by 8 bases and J by 0 bases, 5 bases remained unmatched.

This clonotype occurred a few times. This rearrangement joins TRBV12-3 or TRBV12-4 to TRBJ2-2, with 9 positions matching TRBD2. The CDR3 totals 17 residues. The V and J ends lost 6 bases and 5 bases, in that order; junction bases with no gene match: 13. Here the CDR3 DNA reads TGTGCCAGCAGCCGAAAATACGGGACTAGCAGAACCGGGGAGCTGTTTTTT. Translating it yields CASSRKYGTSRTGELFF.

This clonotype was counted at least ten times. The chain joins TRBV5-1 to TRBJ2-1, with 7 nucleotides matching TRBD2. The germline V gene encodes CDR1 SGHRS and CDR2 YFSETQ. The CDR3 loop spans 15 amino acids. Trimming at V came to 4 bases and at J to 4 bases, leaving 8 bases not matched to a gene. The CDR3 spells CASSPLTSSYNEQFF. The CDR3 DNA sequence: TGCGCCAGCAGCCCGTTGACTAGCTCTTACAATGAGCAGTTCTTC. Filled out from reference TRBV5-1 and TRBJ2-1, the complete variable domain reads KAGVTQTPRYLIKTRGQQVTLSCSPISGHRSVSWYQQTPGQGLQFLFEYFSETQRNKGNFPGRFSGRQFSNSRSEMNVSTLELGDSALYLCASSPLTSSYNEQFFGPGTRLTVL.

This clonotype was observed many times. CDR3: CSVATSGRADTQYF. CDR3 coding DNA: TGCAGCGTTGCCACTAGCGGGAGGGCAGATACGCAGTATTTT. The rearrangement joins TRBV29-1 to TRBJ2-3; 13 bases are shared with TRBD2. The germline V gene has CDR1 SQVTM and CDR2 ANQGSEA. The CDR3 has 14 amino acids. With V trimmed by 4 bases and J by 4 bases, 2 bases remained unmatched.

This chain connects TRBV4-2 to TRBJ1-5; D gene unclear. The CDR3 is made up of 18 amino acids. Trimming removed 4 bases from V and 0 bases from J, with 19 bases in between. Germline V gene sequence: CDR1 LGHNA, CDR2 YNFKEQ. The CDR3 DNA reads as TGTGCCAGCAGCCCACGGTTTTCTTCTGTATATAGCAATCAGCCCCAGCATTTT. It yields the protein CASSPRFSSVYSNQPQHF.

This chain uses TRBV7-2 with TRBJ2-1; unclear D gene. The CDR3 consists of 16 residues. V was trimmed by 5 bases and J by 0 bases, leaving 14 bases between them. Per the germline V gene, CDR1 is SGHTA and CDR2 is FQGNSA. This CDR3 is CASSALKLRSYNEQFF. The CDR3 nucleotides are TGTGCCAGCAGCGCCCTCAAGCTCCGCTCCTACAATGAGCAGTTCTTC.

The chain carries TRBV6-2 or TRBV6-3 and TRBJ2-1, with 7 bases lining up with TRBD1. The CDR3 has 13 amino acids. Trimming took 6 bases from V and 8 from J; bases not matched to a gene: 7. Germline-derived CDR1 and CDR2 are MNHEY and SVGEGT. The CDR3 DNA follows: TGTGCCAGCAGCCGACAGGGTTTCGATGAGCAGTTCTTC. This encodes CASSRQGFDEQFF.

The CDR3, as DNA: TGTGCCAGCGAAGCGGCTAGCGGGAATAAAAATGAGCAGTTCTTC. As protein: CASEAASGNKNEQFF. The J gene is TRBJ2-1, the V gene TRBV28, with 9 bases that match TRBD2. CDR1 is MDHEN, CDR2 SYDVKM, per germline. The junction had 12 bases not matched to a gene; V was cut back by 8 bases and J by 7 bases. This CDR3 has 15 residues.

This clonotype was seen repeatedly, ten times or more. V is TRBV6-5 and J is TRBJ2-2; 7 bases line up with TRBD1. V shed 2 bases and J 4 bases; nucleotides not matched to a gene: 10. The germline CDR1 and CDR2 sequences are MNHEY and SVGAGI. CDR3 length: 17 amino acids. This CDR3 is CASSYATGVAVTGELFF. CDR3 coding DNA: TGTGCCAGCAGTTACGCAACAGGGGTGGCGGTCACCGGGGAGCTGTTTTTT.

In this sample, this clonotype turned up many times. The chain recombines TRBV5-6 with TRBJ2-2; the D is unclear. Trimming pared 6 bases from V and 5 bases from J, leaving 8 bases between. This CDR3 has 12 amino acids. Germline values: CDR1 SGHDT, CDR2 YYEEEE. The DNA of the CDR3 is TGTGCCAGCAAGGGCCATACCGGGGAGCTGTTTTTT. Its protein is CASKGHTGELFF.

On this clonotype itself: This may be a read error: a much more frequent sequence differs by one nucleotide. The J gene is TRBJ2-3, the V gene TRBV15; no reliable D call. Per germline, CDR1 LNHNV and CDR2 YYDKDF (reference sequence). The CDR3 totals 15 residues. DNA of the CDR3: TGTGTCACCAGCAGAGATAGAAAGAGCACAGATACGCAGTATTTT. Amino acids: CVTSRDRKSTDTQYF. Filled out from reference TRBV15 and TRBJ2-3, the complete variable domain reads DAMVIQNPRYQVTQFGKPVTLSCSQTLNHNVMYWYQQKSSQAPKLLFHYYDKDFNNEADTPDNFQSRRPNTSFCFLDIRSPGLGDTAMYLCVTSRDRKSTDTQYFGPGTRLTVL.

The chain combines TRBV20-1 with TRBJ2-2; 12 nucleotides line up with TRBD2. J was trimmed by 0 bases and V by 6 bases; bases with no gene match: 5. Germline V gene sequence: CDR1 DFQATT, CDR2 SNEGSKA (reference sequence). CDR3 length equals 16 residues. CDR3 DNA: TGCAGTGCCCCACTAGCGGGGGGACCGAACACCGGGGAGCTGTTTTTT. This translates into CSAPLAGGPNTGELFF.

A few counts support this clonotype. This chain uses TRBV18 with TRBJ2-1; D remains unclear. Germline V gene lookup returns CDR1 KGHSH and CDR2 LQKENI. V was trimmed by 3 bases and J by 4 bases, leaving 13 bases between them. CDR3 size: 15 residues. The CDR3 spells CASSPGLGLYNEQFF. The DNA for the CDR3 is TGTGCCAGCTCACCGGGATTAGGGCTATACAATGAGCAGTTCTTC.

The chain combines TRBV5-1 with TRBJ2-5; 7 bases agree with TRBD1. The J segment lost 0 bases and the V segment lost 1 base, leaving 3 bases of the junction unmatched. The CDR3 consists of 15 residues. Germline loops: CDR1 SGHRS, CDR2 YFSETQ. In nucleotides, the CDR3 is TGCGCCAGCAGCTTGAGGACAGGTCACCAAGAGACCCAGTACTTC. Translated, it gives CASSLRTGHQETQYF.